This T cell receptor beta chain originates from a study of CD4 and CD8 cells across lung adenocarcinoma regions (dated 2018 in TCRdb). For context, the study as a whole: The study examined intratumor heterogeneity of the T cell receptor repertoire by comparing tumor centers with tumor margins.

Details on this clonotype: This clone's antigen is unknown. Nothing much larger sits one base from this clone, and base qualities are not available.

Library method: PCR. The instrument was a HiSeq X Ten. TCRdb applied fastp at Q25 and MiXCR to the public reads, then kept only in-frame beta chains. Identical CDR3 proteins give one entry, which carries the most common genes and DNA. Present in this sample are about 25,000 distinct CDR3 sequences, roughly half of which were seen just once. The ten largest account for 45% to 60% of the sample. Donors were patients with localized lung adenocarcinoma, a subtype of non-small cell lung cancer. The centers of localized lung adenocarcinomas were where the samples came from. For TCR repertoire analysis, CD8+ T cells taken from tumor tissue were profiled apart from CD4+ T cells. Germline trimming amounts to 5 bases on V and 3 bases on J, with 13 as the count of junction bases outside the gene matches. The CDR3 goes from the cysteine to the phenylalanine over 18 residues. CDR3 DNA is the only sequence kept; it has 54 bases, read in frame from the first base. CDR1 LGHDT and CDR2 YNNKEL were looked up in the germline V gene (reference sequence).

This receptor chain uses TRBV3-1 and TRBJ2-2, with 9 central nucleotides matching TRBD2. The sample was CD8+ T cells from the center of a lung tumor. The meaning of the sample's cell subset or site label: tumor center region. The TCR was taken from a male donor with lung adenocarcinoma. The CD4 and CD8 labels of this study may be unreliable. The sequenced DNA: TGTGCCAGCAGCAAGTGGGGTAGCGGGAGACAATACACCGGGGAGCTGTTTTTT. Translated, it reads CASSKWGSGRQYTGELFF.